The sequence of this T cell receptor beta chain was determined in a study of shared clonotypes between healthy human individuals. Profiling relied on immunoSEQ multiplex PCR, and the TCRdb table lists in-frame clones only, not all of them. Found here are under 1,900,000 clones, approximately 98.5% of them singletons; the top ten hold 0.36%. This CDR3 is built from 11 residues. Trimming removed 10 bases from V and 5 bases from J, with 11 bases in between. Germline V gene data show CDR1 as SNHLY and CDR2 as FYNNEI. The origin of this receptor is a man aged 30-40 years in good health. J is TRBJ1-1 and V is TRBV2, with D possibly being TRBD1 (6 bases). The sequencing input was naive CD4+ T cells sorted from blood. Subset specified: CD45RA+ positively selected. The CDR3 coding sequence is TGTGCCATCGGGGGCCGAACTGAAGCTTTCTTT. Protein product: CAIGGRTEAFF.